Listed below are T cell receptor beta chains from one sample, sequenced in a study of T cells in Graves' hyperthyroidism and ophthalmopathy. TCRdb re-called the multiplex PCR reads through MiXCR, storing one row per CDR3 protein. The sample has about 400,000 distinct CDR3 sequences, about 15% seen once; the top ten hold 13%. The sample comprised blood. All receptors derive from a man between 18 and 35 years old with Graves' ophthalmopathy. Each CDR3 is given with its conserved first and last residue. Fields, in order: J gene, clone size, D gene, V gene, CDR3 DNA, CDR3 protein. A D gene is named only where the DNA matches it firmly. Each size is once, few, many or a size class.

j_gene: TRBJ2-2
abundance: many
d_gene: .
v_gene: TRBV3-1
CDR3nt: TGTGCCAGCGACGTGGACGAGACCGGGGAGCTGTTTTTT
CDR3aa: CASDVDETGELFF

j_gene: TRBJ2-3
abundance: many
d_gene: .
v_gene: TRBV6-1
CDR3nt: TGTGCCAGCAGGCAGGGGGGACGCACAGATACGCAGTATTTT
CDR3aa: CASRQGGRTDTQYF

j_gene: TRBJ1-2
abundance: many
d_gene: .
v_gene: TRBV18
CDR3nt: TGTGCCAGCTCACCACCCTCGTTAAATGGCTACACCTTC
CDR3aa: CASSPPSLNGYTF

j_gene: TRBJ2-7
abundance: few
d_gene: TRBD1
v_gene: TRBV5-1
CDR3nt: TGCGCCAGCAGCCCCGGGGACAGGGGGTCCGAGCAGTACTTC
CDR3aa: CASSPGDRGSEQYF

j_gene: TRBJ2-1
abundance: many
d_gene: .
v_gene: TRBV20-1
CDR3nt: TGCAGTGCTAGAGCGAGCTCCGTCAGGGTTAGCTCCTACAATGAGCAGTTCTTC
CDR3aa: CSARASSVRVSSYNEQFF

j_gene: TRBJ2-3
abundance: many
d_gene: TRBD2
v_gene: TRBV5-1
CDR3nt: TGCGCCAGCTTCTGGGCTAGCGGGGGCACGGATACGCAGTATTTT
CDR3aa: CASFWASGGTDTQYF

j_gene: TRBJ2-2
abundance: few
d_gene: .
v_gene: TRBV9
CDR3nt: TGTGCCAGCAGCGTAGTGGGGGTCACCGGGGAGCTGTTTTTT
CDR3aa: CASSVVGVTGELFF

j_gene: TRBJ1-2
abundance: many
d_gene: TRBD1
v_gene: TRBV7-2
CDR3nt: TGTGCCAGCAGCTTACCAGACAGGGGTACTGGCTACACCTTC
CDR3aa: CASSLPDRGTGYTF

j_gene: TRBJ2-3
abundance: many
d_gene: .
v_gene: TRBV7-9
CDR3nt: TGTGCCAGCAGCTACCAGCCCGGATCCACAGATACGCAGTATTTT
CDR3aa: CASSYQPGSTDTQYF

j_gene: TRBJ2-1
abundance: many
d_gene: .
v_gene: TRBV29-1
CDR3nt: TGCAGCGTTGAAGTATCTTACAATGAGCAGTTCTTC
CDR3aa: CSVEVSYNEQFF